This T cell receptor beta chain was observed in a study of blood T cells in healthy people across ages. CDR3 size: 15 residues. Germline-derived CDR1 and CDR2 are LGHNA and YSLEER. Trimming left V 0 bases short and J 3 bases short, with 9 bases between. For the second PCR, which ran for roughly 6 to 12 cycles, a sample-barcoded 5' primer and a J-beta primer mix were used. TCRdb called the 5' RACE reads again in MiXCR, with one record for every CDR3 protein. The table records fewer than 750,000 distinct CDR3 sequences, under 55% of them present only once. This clonotype was sampled from a man older than 75 in good health. Sequencing was done on a sample of blood. The chain uses TRBV4-3 and TRBJ2-1; D gene unclear. The CDR3 nucleotides are TGCGCCAGCAGCCAAGATCGGGTGGGCTACAATGAGCAGTTCTTC. Its protein is CASSQDRVGYNEQFF.